This TCR beta chain was captured in a study of tumor and adjacent non-tumor tissue in lung cancer. Comment on this clonotype: One end of the junction does not line up with germline, which may come from a read error.

Germline V gene sequence: CDR1 MNHEY, CDR2 SVGAGI. The CDR3 is 17 amino acids. Three rounds of nested PCR, following a modified ARM-PCR protocol, produced the TCRbeta library. From the multiplex PCR reads, TCRdb called clonotypes with MiXCR, one entry per CDR3 protein. In the table there are 75,000 to 95,000 distinct CDR3 sequences, 76% of which are singletons. RNA was extracted from bulk tissue without any cell sorting. Distant lung tissue was collected more than 3 cm away from the tumor edge. The J gene is TRBJ2-1, the V gene TRBV6-5, with TRBD2 identical over 12 bases. The receptor was isolated from a woman aged 45-60 years with non-small cell lung cancer. Sequencing was done on a sample of distant non-tumor lung tissue. Written as DNA, the CDR3 is TGTACCAGCAGTTACCACACTAGCGGGAGGACCCAAAATGAGCAGTTCTTC. Translating it yields CTSSYHTSGRTQNEQFF.